Following are 20 T cell receptor beta chains from one sample sequenced in a study of blood T cell repertoires in COVID-19. This table comes from immunoSEQ multiplex PCR, and its TCRdb copy is limited to in-frame clones, with some not included. There are around 45,000 clones in the sample; 87% occur only once, and 15% lies in the top ten. What was sequenced was peripheral blood. These receptors all stem from a man in his fifties or sixties with active COVID-19.

This chain links TRBV9 with TRBJ2-1, with 9 bases identical to TRBD2. Germline V lookup: CDR1 SGDLS, CDR2 YYNGEE. CDR3 length: 20 amino acids. Germline trimming cut 4 bases from V and 0 bases from J; bases unmatched to any gene: 17. CDR3 region: CASSSRTGTSFPSSYNEQFF. In nucleotides, the CDR3 is TGTGCCAGCAGCTCCCGAACCGGGACTAGCTTTCCTTCCTCCTACAATGAGCAGTTCTTC.

The chain employs TRBV7-6 and TRBJ2-2, with 10 bases lining up with TRBD1. Per germline, CDR1 SGHVS and CDR2 FNYEAQ. Trimming cost V 4 bases and J 4 bases; bases outside gene matches: 3. This CDR3 spans 15 amino acids. The CDR3 is CASSSGQGITGELFF. Written as DNA, the CDR3 is TGTGCCAGCAGCTCGGGACAGGGGATCACCGGGGAGCTGTTTTTT.

The V and J genes are TRBV19 and TRBJ1-6; 7 nucleotides line up with TRBD1. The CDR3 extends over 15 amino acids. The germline gives CDR1 LNHDA, CDR2 SQIVND (reference sequence). V lost 5 bases to trimming and J lost 4 bases; unmatched junction nucleotides: 5. The CDR3 region has the DNA TGTGCCAGTAGTCTGGGGACAGCTTATAATTCACCCCTCCACTTT. Translating gives CASSLGTAYNSPLHF.

The V and J genes are TRBV9 and TRBJ2-1; TRBD2 agrees at 15 bases. The trim removed 3 bases at V and 9 bases at J, leaving 4 bases unmatched. The CDR3 is 15 amino acids. The germline V gene has CDR1 SGDLS and CDR2 YYNGEE. Here the CDR3 DNA reads TGTGCCAGCAGCGGGACTAGCGGGGGGGGAGGTGAGCAGTTCTTC. Residues: CASSGTSGGGGEQFF.

This chain joins TRBV6-5 and TRBJ1-1; tentative D call: TRBD1 (6 bases). Germline V gene sequence: CDR1 MNHEY, CDR2 SVGAGI. V dropped 6 bases and J dropped 1 base, with 15 bases sitting between them. The CDR3 extends over 15 amino acids. This CDR3 reads CASSKPDSWNTEAFF. The CDR3 DNA reads TGTGCCAGCAGCAAACCGGACAGCTGGAACACTGAAGCTTTCTTT.

The chain is built from TRBV7-2 and TRBJ1-6; maybe TRBD1 (5 bases). CDR3 length equals 15 residues. Germline V gene lookup returns CDR1 SGHTA and CDR2 FQGNSA. The germline V and J ends were trimmed by 5 bases and 14 bases, with 22 bases remaining between them. DNA for the CDR3: TGTGCCAGCAGCGAGTCAGGGATGGGAACCTTCACCCTCCACTTT. Amino acids: CASSESGMGTFTLHF.

The chain is built from TRBV29-1 and TRBJ1-1; no clear D gene. Germline CDR1 SQVTM, CDR2 ANQGSEA. The V gene lost 1 base and the J gene lost 4 bases, with 4 bases spanning the gap. The length of the CDR3 is 11 residues. DNA for the CDR3: TGCAGCGTTGAAGGAGGCACTGAAGCTTTCTTT. Translation: CSVEGGTEAFF. Together with reference TRBV29-1 and TRBJ1-1, the CDR3 gives the full variable domain: SAVISQKPSRDICQRGTSLTIQCQVDSQVTMMFWYRQQPGQSLTLIATANQGSEATYESGFVIDKFPISRPNLTFSTLTVSNMSPEDSSIYLCSVEGGTEAFFGQGTRLTVV.

The chain has TRBV10-3 and TRBJ2-1; maybe TRBD2 (5 bases). Germline V gives CDR1 ENHRY, CDR2 SYGVKD. CDR3 length equals 14 residues. V lost 2 bases to trimming and J lost 3 bases, with 8 bases between them. The CDR3, as DNA: TGTGCCATCAGTGAGCCCCGGGACTACAATGAGCAGTTCTTC. Translated, it gives CAISEPRDYNEQFF.

The V call is TRBV7-9, the J call TRBJ2-7, with D maybe TRBD1 (5 bases). This CDR3 comprises 17 residues. Germline loops: CDR1 SEHNR, CDR2 FQNEAQ (reference sequence). Between the trimmed V and J ends, which lost 1 base and 2 bases, there was a span of 18 bases. This CDR3 is CASSLGGSVQVPYEQYF. CDR3 DNA: TGTGCCAGCAGCTTAGGAGGATCAGTACAGGTTCCCTACGAGCAGTACTTC.

Only a few counts were recorded for this clone. The V call is TRBV19, the J call TRBJ2-6, with TRBD1 as a possible D gene (5 bases). Trimming stripped 0 bases from V and 4 bases from J, with 13 bases between. This CDR3 is built from 17 residues. CDR1 is LNHDA and CDR2 is SQIVND in the germline V gene (reference sequence). The CDR3 nucleotides are TGTGCCAGTAGTATAGATGTCAGGGTCTCAGGGGCCAACGTCCTGACTTTC. Its translation: CASSIDVRVSGANVLTF.

The CDR3 DNA follows: TGTGCCACCAGTGACCTGGGGGGGGGTGGCGGAGAGACCCAGTACTTC. Encoded protein: CATSDLGGGGGETQYF. The V gene is TRBV24-1, the J gene TRBJ2-5; 7 bases are shared with TRBD2. V gave up 4 bases and J gave up 4 bases; unmatched junction bases: 11. Germline V gene lookup returns CDR1 KGHDR and CDR2 SFDVKD. This CDR3 spans 16 amino acids.

This rearrangement joins TRBV2 to TRBJ1-6, with unresolved D. CDR1 is SNHLY, CDR2 FYNNEI, per germline. V was trimmed by 5 bases and J by 9 bases, leaving 14 bases between them. This CDR3 has 14 residues. In nucleotides, the CDR3 is TGTGCCAGCAGTTCGGACTCACCTACTTCACCCCTCCACTTT. Translation: CASSSDSPTSPLHF.

V usage is TRBV7-9 and J usage is TRBJ1-6; D not resolved. Germline V gene lookup returns CDR1 SEHNR and CDR2 FQNEAQ (reference sequence). This CDR3 region has 15 residues. Trimming removed 9 bases at V and 0 bases at J, with 12 bases between. The CDR3 DNA follows: TGTGCCAGTCGGAGTTGGAGCTCCTATAATTCACCCCTCCACTTT. This sequence encodes CASRSWSSYNSPLHF.

As to this clone: This CDR3 is also generated by other DNA sequences in the sample. V gene TRBV5-1 combines with J gene TRBJ1-5; TRBD1 might be the D (5 bases). Trimming pared 0 bases from V and 7 bases from J, leaving 11 bases between. Germline-derived CDR1 and CDR2 are SGHRS and YFSETQ. The CDR3 extends over 14 amino acids. In DNA form, the CDR3 reads TGCGCCAGCAGCTTGGGGCAGGGAACGCAGCCCCAGCATTTT. Amino acids: CASSLGQGTQPQHF.

The chain joins TRBV2 to TRBJ1-4; D might be TRBD1 (6 bases). The CDR3 runs to 15 residues. V lost 5 bases and J 3 bases, leaving 13 bases between the germline ends. The germline gives CDR1 SNHLY, CDR2 FYNNEI. The CDR3 region is CASSRPGAANEKLFF. The CDR3 DNA reads TGTGCCAGCAGTCGCCCAGGGGCGGCTAATGAAAAACTGTTTTTT.

The V and J genes are TRBV24-1 and TRBJ2-3, with D possibly being TRBD2 (6 bases). Germline CDR1 reads KGHDR; CDR2 reads SFDVKD. The CDR3 consists of 14 residues. V gave up 4 bases and J gave up 4 bases, with 11 bases separating them. CDR3 coding DNA: TGTGCCACCAGTGAGGTGACTAGGGCAGATACGCAGTATTTT. This sequence encodes CATSEVTRADTQYF.

The chain recombines TRBV6-5 with TRBJ2-3; 7 nucleotides align to TRBD2. Germline assignment: CDR1 MNHEY and CDR2 SVGAGI. J was trimmed by 2 bases and V by 4 bases; bases with no gene match: 3. The CDR3 loop spans 14 amino acids. In DNA form, the CDR3 reads TGTGCCAGCAGTTTAGCGGGTTACACAGATACGCAGTATTTT. Translating it yields CASSLAGYTDTQYF.

The chain is built from TRBV28 and TRBJ2-2; TRBD2 matches 11 bases. From germline, CDR1 is MDHEN and CDR2 SYDVKM. The CDR3 covers 18 residues. J lost 8 bases, V lost 6 bases, and 17 bases had no gene match. The CDR3 sequence is CASSWPSGGFRGDGELFF. The CDR3 DNA follows: TGTGCCAGCAGCTGGCCTAGCGGGGGGTTCCGCGGAGATGGGGAGCTGTTTTTT.

The chain is built from TRBV7-3 and TRBJ2-2; 11 nucleotides agree with TRBD1. Germline CDR1 and CDR2: SGHTA and FQGTGA. J gave up 7 bases and V 2 bases, and 3 bases lay outside the gene matches. This CDR3 region has 15 residues. CDR3 coding DNA: TGTGCCAGCAGCTTAGGACAGGGGGCGTTCGGGGAGCTGTTTTTT. Protein product: CASSLGQGAFGELFF.

The V gene is TRBV28, the J gene TRBJ1-1; the D is unclear. This CDR3 has 13 amino acids. The V end was cut by 7 bases, the J end by 3 bases, with 12 bases between. Germline V lookup: CDR1 MDHEN, CDR2 SYDVKM. The CDR3 DNA is TGTGCCAGCACCTTAGGCAGGTACACTGAAGCTTTCTTT. Translating gives CASTLGRYTEAFF.